This T cell receptor (beta chain) was sequenced during a study of cytomegalovirus exposure and HLA in healthy donors. Overall study: Researchers previously reported finding fewer than 140 million unique TCR beta sequences from 170 million or so T cells.

Researchers ran the PCR with 60 Vbeta and 13 Jbeta primers. Some clones are missing from TCRdb's copy, which holds only in-frame ones; the method was immunoSEQ multiplex PCR. The profile covers around 100,000 clones, with 73% appearing a single time and roughly 0.9% taken by the ten largest. Donors showed nominal health when sampled, although they likely had unrecorded immune exposures. Overall study results and limits: Most likely, a cluster of highly shared sequence variants arose as a sequencing artifact. Per a prior analysis, the majority of TCR beta V segments were productive roughly 87% or roughly 30% of the time.

Note on this clone: Its antigen is unknown.

Germline V gene data show CDR1 as ENHRY and CDR2 as SYGVKD. The junction had 17 bases not matched to a gene; V was cut back by 2 bases and J by 5 bases. The CDR3 runs 20 residues. This chain links TRBV10-3 with TRBJ2-5; 13 nucleotides agree with TRBD2. This clonotype was obtained from a woman in her 30s in good health and CMV-seronegative. Specimen: PBMCs. CDR3 sequence (DNA): TGTGCCATCAGTGAGCAAGGAGGGGGGACTAGCGGGACCTTCAGGGAGACCCAGTACTTC. It encodes CAISEQGGGTSGTFRETQYF.